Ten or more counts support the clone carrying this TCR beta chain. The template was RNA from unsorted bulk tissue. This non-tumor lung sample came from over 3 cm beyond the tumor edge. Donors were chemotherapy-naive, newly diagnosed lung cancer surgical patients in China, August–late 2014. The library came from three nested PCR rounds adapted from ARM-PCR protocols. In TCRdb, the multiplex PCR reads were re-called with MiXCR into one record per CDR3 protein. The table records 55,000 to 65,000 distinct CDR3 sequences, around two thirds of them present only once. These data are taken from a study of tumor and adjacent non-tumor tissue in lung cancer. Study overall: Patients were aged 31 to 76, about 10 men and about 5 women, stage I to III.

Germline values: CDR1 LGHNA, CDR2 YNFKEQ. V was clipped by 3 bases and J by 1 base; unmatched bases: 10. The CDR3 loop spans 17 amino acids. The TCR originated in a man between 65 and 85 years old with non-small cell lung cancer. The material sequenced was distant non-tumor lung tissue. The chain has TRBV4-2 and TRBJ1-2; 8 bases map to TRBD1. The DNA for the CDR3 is TGTGCCAGCAGCCACTCCGGGACAGGCACCGATAACTATGGCTACACCTTC. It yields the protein CASSHSGTGTDNYGYTF.